The sample holds a few counts of the clone carrying this T cell receptor (beta chain). This sample is drawn from a study of shared clonotypes between healthy human individuals. Method: immunoSEQ multiplex PCR; TCRdb's copy keeps in-frame clones and lacks some. The sample includes 2 million to 2.5 million clones, around 95% of them seen just once. The CDR3 has 13 residues. V gave up 8 bases and J gave up 0 bases; unmatched junction bases: 0. Germline V gene sequence: CDR1 MNHNY, CDR2 SVGAGI (reference sequence). Researchers partitioned CD4+ cells into CD45RA+ naive and CD45RA-negative memory subsets. The rearrangement joins TRBV6-6 to TRBJ2-2, with 7 bases fitting TRBD2. Sequenced: naive CD4+ T cells sorted from blood. Subset here: CD45RA+ positively selected. This receptor was taken from a young man in good health. This chain's CDR3 is CASGGANTGELFF. For the CDR3, the DNA is TGTGCCAGCGGGGGGGCGAACACCGGGGAGCTGTTTTTT.